This TCR beta chain comes out of a study of identical twins. Study-wide results and limits: Invariant MAIT and iNKT cells could partly confound zero-insertion analyses.

One entry per CDR3 protein results from TCRdb running MiXCR on the 5' RACE reads. The data contain under 350,000 distinct CDR3 sequences, 8.5% to 9.5% of them singletons. This clonotype was recorded a few times. Its cognate antigen is unknown. V was trimmed by 7 bases and J by 3 bases, leaving 22 bases between them. From germline, CDR1 is SEHNR and CDR2 FQNEAQ (reference sequence). The CDR3 sequence is 16 residues long. These data also formed part of another study, on yellow fever vaccine responses in identical twins.

The sample taken for sequencing was CD8+ T cells sorted from blood. The V and J genes are TRBV7-9 and TRBJ2-7; a possible D gene is TRBD2 (6 bases). This clonotype was obtained from a woman younger than 35 in good health. This CDR3 is CASTQLGGTLNYEQYF. DNA of the CDR3: TGTGCCAGCACCCAACTAGGCGGGACTTTGAACTACGAGCAGTACTTC.